What follows are 3 T cell receptor beta chains derived from one specimen sequenced in a study of blood T cell repertoires in COVID-19. Profiled with immunoSEQ multiplex PCR; TCRdb holds only in-frame clones, not every one. The sample records almost 400,000 clones, roughly 90% being singletons. Sequenced sample: PBMCs or T cells enriched from blood (not recorded which). The receptors were sampled from a woman aged 30 to 39 with acute COVID-19.

V is TRBV7-2 and J is TRBJ2-4, with 7 bases lining up with TRBD1. J was trimmed by 4 bases and V by 1 base; bases with no gene match: 7. CDR1 and CDR2 (germline): SGHTA, FQGNSA. The CDR3 consists of 16 residues. The CDR3 DNA is TGTGCCAGCAGCTTAGTGTCAGGGACAGCTAAAAACATTCAGTACTTC. Amino acids: CASSLVSGTAKNIQYF.

The V and J genes are TRBV28 and TRBJ2-7, with D possibly TRBD1 on 5 matching bases. The CDR3 totals 13 residues. The germline V gene encodes CDR1 MDHEN and CDR2 SYDVKM. Trimming took off 5 bases at V and 6 bases at J, with 14 bases between the two ends. The DNA of the CDR3 is TGTGCCAGCAGTCAGGGTCTTCTCGGCGAGCAGTACTTC. It yields the protein CASSQGLLGEQYF.

V is TRBV5-6 and J is TRBJ2-7; D possibly corresponds to TRBD2 (6 bases). The V gene's germline CDR1 is SGHDT and CDR2 YYEEEE. This CDR3 is 15 amino acids long. Trimming cost V 0 bases and J 1 base, with 11 bases left between them. The CDR3 coding sequence is TGTGCCAGCAGCTTGGTTAGCGGCGGATCCTACGAGCAGTACTTC. Translating it yields CASSLVSGGSYEQYF.